This T cell receptor (beta chain) was sequenced during a study of shared clonotypes between healthy human individuals. Using immunoSEQ multiplex PCR, the repertoire was profiled, and TCRdb retains in-frame clones only, with some absent. The sample has about 600,000 clones; approximately 97% are singletons. CDR1 and CDR2 from the germline V gene are LNHDA and SQIVND (reference sequence). CDR3 length equals 17 residues. V was cut by 0 bases and J by 0 bases, with 12 bases left in between. Into CD45RA+ naive and CD45RA-negative memory subsets, the CD4+ cells were split. V is TRBV19 and J is TRBJ2-1, with no clear D. The TCR originated in a young woman in good health. The source material was naive CD4+ T cells sorted from blood. Subset indicated: CD45RA+ positively selected. As DNA, the CDR3 is TGTGCCAGTAGTATAGATCTTACGAGGAGCTCCTACAATGAGCAGTTCTTC. It specifies CASSIDLTRSSYNEQFF.